A selection of T cell receptor beta chains follows, all from one sample in a study of cytomegalovirus exposure and HLA in healthy donors. TCRdb keeps only in-frame clones here, not all; method: immunoSEQ multiplex PCR. The profile covers some 210,000 clones, with around four fifths appearing a single time and around 4% taken by the ten largest. The sequenced material came from PBMCs. These receptors all stem from a male donor in good health and CMV-seronegative. Each CDR3 is given with its conserved first and last residue. Each record gives: CDR3 length, J gene, D gene, V gene, clone size, CDR3 DNA, CDR3 protein. A D gene is named only where the DNA matches it firmly. Expanded clones get a size class; other rows say once, few or many, or leave the size out.

len: 16
j_gene: TRBJ2-1
d_gene: -
v_gene: TRBV7-9
abundance: -
CDR3nt: TGTGCCAGCAGCTTCTCTATTGAAGTACCCCGTGGTGAGCAGTTCTTC
CDR3aa: CASSFSIEVPRGEQFF

len: 14
j_gene: TRBJ2-3
d_gene: TRBD2
v_gene: TRBV9
abundance: -
CDR3nt: TGTGCCAGCAACCCTGCGGGGGACGCAGATACGCAGTATTTT
CDR3aa: CASNPAGDADTQYF

len: 12
j_gene: TRBJ1-2
d_gene: -
v_gene: TRBV19
abundance: -
CDR3nt: TGTGCCAGTAGTATATGGGCTTATGGCTACACCTTC
CDR3aa: CASSIWAYGYTF

len: 14
j_gene: TRBJ2-7
d_gene: TRBD2
v_gene: TRBV27
abundance: -
CDR3nt: TGTGCCAGCAGTTGGACTAGCGGCGCATACGAGCAGTACTTC
CDR3aa: CASSWTSGAYEQYF

len: 16
j_gene: TRBJ2-7
d_gene: -
v_gene: TRBV7-9
abundance: once
CDR3nt: TGTTCCAGCAGCTTAGCGCAGCGGCAATCCTCCTACGAGCAGTACTTC
CDR3aa: CSSSLAQRQSSYEQYF

len: 13
j_gene: TRBJ1-2
d_gene: -
v_gene: TRBV30
abundance: -
CDR3nt: TGTGCCTGGGAACCGGTGGGAGGCTATGGCTACACCTTC
CDR3aa: CAWEPVGGYGYTF

len: 16
j_gene: TRBJ1-1
d_gene: TRBD1
v_gene: TRBV7-9
abundance: few
CDR3nt: TGTGCCAGCAGCTTATCAGGGGGCGGTAGGAACACTGAAGCTTTCTTT
CDR3aa: CASSLSGGGRNTEAFF

len: 15
j_gene: TRBJ1-3
d_gene: TRBD1
v_gene: TRBV14
abundance: -
CDR3nt: TGTGCCAGCAGTCACAGGGGAGGATCTGGAAACACCATATATTTT
CDR3aa: CASSHRGGSGNTIYF

len: 16
j_gene: TRBJ2-7
d_gene: -
v_gene: TRBV4-1
abundance: -
CDR3nt: TGCGCCAGCAGCCAATCAAGAGGCAGGGGCGGCTACGAGCAGTACTTC
CDR3aa: CASSQSRGRGGYEQYF

len: 14
j_gene: TRBJ1-4
d_gene: -
v_gene: TRBV6-6
abundance: -
CDR3nt: TGTGCCAGCAGTCCCGGTGCAACTAATGAAAAACTGTTTTTT
CDR3aa: CASSPGATNEKLFF

len: 15
j_gene: TRBJ2-1
d_gene: TRBD2
v_gene: TRBV7-2
abundance: once
CDR3nt: TGTGCCAGCAGCTCAGGGACTAGCGGGGGTTATGAGCAGTTCTTC
CDR3aa: CASSSGTSGGYEQFF

len: 16
j_gene: TRBJ2-7
d_gene: -
v_gene: TRBV10-3
abundance: -
CDR3nt: TGTGCCATCAGTGATCCGGCGGGACGCAGTCCCTACGAGCAGTACTTC
CDR3aa: CAISDPAGRSPYEQYF

len: 15
j_gene: TRBJ2-7
d_gene: TRBD1
v_gene: TRBV7-8
abundance: -
CDR3nt: TGTGCCAGCAGCCCACGTGAGACAGGGGCCTACGAGCAGTACTTC
CDR3aa: CASSPRETGAYEQYF

len: 13
j_gene: TRBJ2-7
d_gene: TRBD1
v_gene: TRBV29-1
abundance: -
CDR3nt: TGCAGCGTTGGCCGAGGACAGGTATACGAGCAGTACTTC
CDR3aa: CSVGRGQVYEQYF

len: 14
j_gene: TRBJ2-1
d_gene: -
v_gene: TRBV5-1
abundance: -
CDR3nt: TGCGCCAGCAGCCCGGGACTGAGATACAATGAGCAGTTCTTC
CDR3aa: CASSPGLRYNEQFF

len: 12
j_gene: TRBJ1-6
d_gene: -
v_gene: TRBV4-1
abundance: -
CDR3nt: TGCGCCAGCGCGGGACTTAATTCACCCCTCCACTTT
CDR3aa: CASAGLNSPLHF

len: 14
j_gene: TRBJ2-7
d_gene: -
v_gene: TRBV2
abundance: few
CDR3nt: TGTGCCAGCAGCGACCTGGGACTGATTTACGAGCAGTACTTC
CDR3aa: CASSDLGLIYEQYF

len: 16
j_gene: TRBJ2-2
d_gene: -
v_gene: TRBV21-1
abundance: -
CDR3nt: TGTGCCAGCAGCACCCGGGGGGCGGGAGGCTGCGGGGAGCTGTTTTTT
CDR3aa: CASSTRGAGGCGELFF

len: 13
j_gene: TRBJ2-2
d_gene: -
v_gene: TRBV27
abundance: -
CDR3nt: TGTGCCAGCAGTTTACGGGAGACCGGGGAGCTGTTTTTT
CDR3aa: CASSLRETGELFF

len: 15
j_gene: TRBJ1-4
d_gene: -
v_gene: TRBV4-2
abundance: -
CDR3nt: TGTGCCAGCAGCCGCGCCGTTAGTCTTAATGAAAAACTGTTTTTT
CDR3aa: CASSRAVSLNEKLFF

len: 13
j_gene: TRBJ2-2
d_gene: -
v_gene: TRBV10-1
abundance: few
CDR3nt: TGCGCCAGCAGTGAGACAGGGACCGGGGAGCTGTTTTTT
CDR3aa: CASSETGTGELFF

len: 16
j_gene: TRBJ2-7
d_gene: TRBD2
v_gene: TRBV13
abundance: -
CDR3nt: TGTGCCAGCAGCTTCACTCTAGCGGGAGGGTCCAGCCAGCAGTACTTC
CDR3aa: CASSFTLAGGSSQQYF

len: 13
j_gene: TRBJ1-1
d_gene: -
v_gene: TRBV2
abundance: few
CDR3nt: TGTGCCAGCTCGGACAGACTGAACACTGAAGCTTTCTTT
CDR3aa: CASSDRLNTEAFF

len: 15
j_gene: TRBJ1-6
d_gene: -
v_gene: TRBV7-8
abundance: -
CDR3nt: TGTGCCAGCAGCTTAGAAGGGGTTGGAAATTCACCCCTCCACTTT
CDR3aa: CASSLEGVGNSPLHF

len: 14
j_gene: TRBJ2-3
d_gene: -
v_gene: TRBV14
abundance: few
CDR3nt: TGTGCCAGCAGCCCAACAGGGTACACAGATACGCAGTATTTT
CDR3aa: CASSPTGYTDTQYF

len: 15
j_gene: TRBJ1-1
d_gene: TRBD1
v_gene: TRBV10-3
abundance: -
CDR3nt: TGTGCCATCAGGGCCGGGACAGGGGCCAACACTGAAGCTTTCTTT
CDR3aa: CAIRAGTGANTEAFF

len: 16
j_gene: TRBJ2-2
d_gene: -
v_gene: TRBV7-3
abundance: -
CDR3nt: TGTGCCAGCAGCTTAACGGCCAACGCGAACACCGGGGAGCTGTTTTTT
CDR3aa: CASSLTANANTGELFF